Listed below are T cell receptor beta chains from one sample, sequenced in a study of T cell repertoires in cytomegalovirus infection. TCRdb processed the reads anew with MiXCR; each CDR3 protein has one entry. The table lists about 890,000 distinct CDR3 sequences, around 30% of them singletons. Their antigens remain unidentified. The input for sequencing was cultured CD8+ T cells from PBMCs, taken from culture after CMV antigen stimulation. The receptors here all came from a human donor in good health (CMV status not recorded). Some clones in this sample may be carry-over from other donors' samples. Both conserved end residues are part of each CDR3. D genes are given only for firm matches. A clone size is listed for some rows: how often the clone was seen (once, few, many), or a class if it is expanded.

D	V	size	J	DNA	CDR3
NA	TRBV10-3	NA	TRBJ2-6	TGTGCCATCAGGGTGACAACGATTAAAGACTCTGGGGCCAACGTCCTGACTTTC	CAIRVTTIKDSGANVLTF
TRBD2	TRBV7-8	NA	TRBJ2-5	TGTACCAGCAGCTTAGGGACGGGGGGGGAGACCCAGTACTTC	CTSSLGTGGETQYF
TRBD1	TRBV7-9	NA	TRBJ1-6	TGTGCCAGCAGCTTAACAGGGGAAGTCAATTCACCCCTCCACTTT	CASSLTGEVNSPLHF
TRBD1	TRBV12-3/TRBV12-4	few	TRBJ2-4	TGTGCCAGCAGCTGGACAGGGGACATTCAGTACTTC	CASSWTGDIQYF
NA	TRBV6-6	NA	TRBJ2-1	TGTGCCAACAGTCAGGACTACAATGAGCAGTTCTTC	CANSQDYNEQFF
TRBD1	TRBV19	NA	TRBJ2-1	TGTGCCAGTAGTAGGGACAGGGGGGAATCCTACAATGAGCAGTTCTTC	CASSRDRGESYNEQFF
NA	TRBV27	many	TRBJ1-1	TGTGCCAGCAGTCCTCGGGCGGTGAACACTGAAGCTTTCTTT	CASSPRAVNTEAFF
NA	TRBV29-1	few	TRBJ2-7	TGCAGCGTTGTTTCAGGTCGCTCCTACGAGCAGTACTTC	CSVVSGRSYEQYF
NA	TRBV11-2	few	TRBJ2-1	TGTGCCAGCAGCGCCGGGCCCTACAATGAGCAGTTCTTC	CASSAGPYNEQFF
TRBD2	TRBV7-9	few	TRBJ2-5	TGTGCCAGCAGCTCGGGACTAGCGGGGGCCGGAAAAGAGACCCAGTACTTC	CASSSGLAGAGKETQYF
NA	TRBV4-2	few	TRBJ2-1	TGTGCCAGCAGCCAAGTCCCTCAGGAGTTTGATGAGCAGTTCTTC	CASSQVPQEFDEQFF
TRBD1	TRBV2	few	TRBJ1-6	TGTGCCAGCAGTGAAAGGACAGGACTAAATTCACCCCTCCACTTT	CASSERTGLNSPLHF
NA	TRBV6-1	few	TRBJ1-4	TGTGCCAGCAGTGAACCCCAGGGGAGGACTAATGAAAAACTGTTTTTT	CASSEPQGRTNEKLFF